A single sample gave rise to the 15 T cell receptor beta chains below, sequenced in a study of blood T cell repertoires in COVID-19. Repertoires were generated with immunoSEQ multiplex PCR, while TCRdb's copy carries only in-frame clones and drops some. The repertoire has 200,000 or so clones, approximately 86% of them found once; the top ten carry around 0.93%. The sample consisted of peripheral blood. These receptors were obtained from a man in his fifties or sixties with COVID-19, enrolled during active disease.

CDR3 nucleotides: TGTGCCAGCTCACCAACCAGGGCTCACTTCACCTTC. It translates to CASSPTRAHFTF. The V and J genes are TRBV18 and TRBJ1-2, with D maybe TRBD1 (5 bases). The CDR3 has 12 residues. Trimming stripped 2 bases from V and 13 bases from J, with 14 bases between. Germline values: CDR1 KGHSH, CDR2 LQKENI.

The chain couples TRBV9 to TRBJ1-6; the D is unclear. CDR1 is SGDLS and CDR2 is YYNGEE in the germline V gene. V was pared by 7 bases and J by 5 bases, with 13 bases between. CDR3 size: 14 residues. This CDR3 is CASRLEADNSPLHF. In DNA form, the CDR3 reads TGTGCCAGCCGGTTGGAGGCAGATAATTCACCCCTCCACTTT.

The chain recombines TRBV18 with TRBJ2-3; D call uncertain. V lost 3 bases to trimming and J lost 2 bases, with 6 bases between them. This CDR3 is built from 13 residues. In germline, CDR1 is KGHSH, CDR2 LQKENI. DNA for the CDR3: TGTGCCAGCTCACCCCCAGTCACAGATACGCAGTATTTT. Translating gives CASSPPVTDTQYF. Filled out from reference TRBV18 and TRBJ2-3, the complete variable domain reads NAGVMQNPRHLVRRRGQEARLRCSPMKGHSHVYWYRQLPEEGLKFMVYLQKENIIDESGMPKERFSAEFPKEGPSILRIQQVVRGDSAAYFCASSPPVTDTQYFGPGTRLTVL.

The V gene is TRBV19, the J gene TRBJ1-5, with D perhaps matching TRBD1 (5 bases). This CDR3 comprises 13 residues. Germline loops: CDR1 LNHDA, CDR2 SQIVND (reference sequence). V lost 6 bases and J 0 bases, leaving 6 bases between the germline ends. DNA for the CDR3: TGTGCCAGTAGGGGGGGTAGCAATCAGCCCCAGCATTTT. This gives the protein CASRGGSNQPQHF.

CDR3 sequence: CASSKTGGVETQYF. CDR3 DNA sequence: TGTGCCAGCAGCAAGACAGGGGGCGTGGAGACCCAGTACTTC. The chain recombines TRBV28 with TRBJ2-5, with 10 bases lining up with TRBD1. This CDR3 has 14 residues. Germline trimming cut 6 bases from V and 5 bases from J; bases unmatched to any gene: 6. From germline, CDR1 is MDHEN and CDR2 SYDVKM.

For this clone: Other nucleotide sequences in the sample specify the same CDR3. The V call is TRBV18, the J call TRBJ1-2, with D possibly being TRBD1 (6 bases). The CDR3 covers 13 residues. In germline, CDR1 is KGHSH, CDR2 LQKENI. V was clipped by 2 bases and J by 5 bases, with 9 bases between them. The CDR3 sequence is CASSPNRDYGYTF. The CDR3 DNA is TGTGCCAGCTCACCAAACAGGGATTATGGCTACACCTTC.

This rearrangement joins TRBV5-1 to TRBJ1-4, with D tentatively TRBD1 (5 bases). The germline gives CDR1 SGHRS, CDR2 YFSETQ. This CDR3 is 16 amino acids long. Trimming shortened V by 4 bases and J by 7 bases, and 20 bases separated the two germline ends. The CDR3 here is CASSLRHQGRGEKLFF. Here the CDR3 DNA reads TGCGCCAGCAGCCTGAGACACCAGGGAAGGGGTGAAAAACTGTTTTTT. The whole variable domain, remainder taken from reference TRBV5-1 and TRBJ1-4, is KAGVTQTPRYLIKTRGQQVTLSCSPISGHRSVSWYQQTPGQGLQFLFEYFSETQRNKGNFPGRFSGRQFSNSRSEMNVSTLELGDSALYLCASSLRHQGRGEKLFFGSGTQLSVL.

The genes are TRBV28 and TRBJ1-5, with 7 bases identical to TRBD1. CDR1 and CDR2 from the germline V gene are MDHEN and SYDVKM. V dropped 6 bases and J dropped 2; count of bases not matched to a gene: 10. This CDR3 contains 16 residues. The CDR3 loop reads CASRKGDRGRNQPQHF. The CDR3 DNA reads TGTGCCAGCAGGAAGGGGGACAGAGGGCGCAATCAGCCCCAGCATTTT.

This chain connects TRBV6-5 to TRBJ1-6; D not certain. The germline V and J ends were trimmed by 7 bases and 5 bases, with 12 bases remaining between them. This CDR3 is 14 amino acids long. Germline CDR1 reads MNHEY; CDR2 reads SVGAGI. The CDR3 protein is CASIVRGNNSPLHF. Here the CDR3 DNA reads TGTGCCAGCATCGTCCGCGGTAATAATTCACCCCTCCACTTT.

The chain couples TRBV6-1 to TRBJ1-2; no reliable D call. This CDR3 region has 12 residues. CDR1 and CDR2 from the germline V gene are MNHNS and SASEGT. Deletions cut 2 bases from V and 3 bases from J, with 4 bases between. For the CDR3, the DNA is TGTGCCAGCAGTGAAATAGACTATGGCTACACCTTC. Its translation: CASSEIDYGYTF.

As concerns this clone: At one of its ends the junction is not consistent with the germline gene, which may arise from a read error. The chain joins TRBV7-2 to TRBJ1-4; D is undetermined. Germline CDR1 reads SGHTA; CDR2 reads FQGNSA. The CDR3 is 15 residues long. CDR3 nucleotide sequence: TGTGCCAGCAGCCTAGCGGGCAGGCCTAATGAAAAACTGTTTTTT. This encodes CASSLAGRPNEKLFF. The variable domain in full, completed from reference TRBV7-2 and TRBJ1-4, reads GAGVSQSPSNKVTEKGKDVELRCDPISGHTALYWYRQSLGQGLEFLIYFQGNSAPDKSGLPSDRFSAERTGGSVSTLTIQRTQQEDSAVYLCASSLAGRPNEKLFFGSGTQLSVL.

The CDR3 nucleotides read TGTGCCTGTTCAGGGGGCACTGAAGCTTTCTTT. Translation: CACSGGTEAFF. The chain is built from TRBV30 and TRBJ1-1, with 7 bases that match TRBD1. The CDR3 is 11 residues long. CDR1 GTSNPN and CDR2 SVGIG come from the germline V gene (reference sequence). With V trimmed by 6 bases and J by 4 bases, 2 bases remained unmatched.

The chain joins TRBV9 to TRBJ2-2; D not resolved. The CDR3 totals 13 residues. The V gene lost 0 bases and the J gene lost 6 bases, with 6 bases spanning the gap. Per the germline V gene, CDR1 is SGDLS and CDR2 is YYNGEE. The CDR3 bases are TGTGCCAGCAGCGTAGCGATAGCCGGGGAGCTGTTTTTT. It translates to CASSVAIAGELFF.

This clone appeared once. The chain has TRBV2 and TRBJ2-2, with 12 bases that match TRBD1. The germline CDR1 and CDR2 sequences are SNHLY and FYNNEI. This CDR3 is 14 amino acids long. The V gene end was trimmed by 6 bases and the J gene end by 7 bases; junction bases not matched to a gene: 3. The CDR3 reads CASRGQGAIGELFF. CDR3 nucleotides: TGTGCCAGCAGGGGACAGGGGGCGATCGGGGAGCTGTTTTTT.

The CDR3 protein is CASSPRTGGAGYGYTF. Written as DNA, the CDR3 is TGTGCCAGCTCACCTCGGACAGGGGGCGCCGGCTATGGCTACACCTTC. The chain has TRBV18 and TRBJ1-2; TRBD1 matches 11 bases. V shed 3 bases and J 4 bases; nucleotides not matched to a gene: 7. This CDR3 region has 16 residues. The germline CDR1 and CDR2 sequences are KGHSH and LQKENI. The full variable domain, its missing parts supplied by reference TRBV18 and TRBJ1-2, is NAGVMQNPRHLVRRRGQEARLRCSPMKGHSHVYWYRQLPEEGLKFMVYLQKENIIDESGMPKERFSAEFPKEGPSILRIQQVVRGDSAAYFCASSPRTGGAGYGYTFGSGTRLTVV.